This T cell receptor beta chain was obtained from a study of T cell responses to AZD1222 COVID-19 vaccine. As concerns this clone: As yet, its antigen is unknown.

The CDR3 loop spans 15 amino acids. J lost 1 base, V lost 0 bases, and 1 base had no gene match. Germline CDR1 is SGHDT and CDR2 is YYEEEE. Study-level findings and limits: Clonal diversity was possibly underestimated, and white British individuals and females predominated among donors.

Using immunoSEQ multiplex PCR, the repertoire was profiled, and TCRdb retains in-frame clones only, with some absent. Of some 96,000 clones detected, approximately 90% appear once; the ten largest clones hold less than 3.5%. The chain carries TRBV5-6 and TRBJ2-3; 8 bases line up with TRBD1. The clonotype comes from an adult in good health. This sample comprised peripheral blood, obtained on day 0 of AZD1222 vaccination. CDR3 residues: CASSLVGQGTDTQYF. CDR3 nucleotides: TGTGCCAGCAGCTTGGTGGGACAGGGCACAGATACGCAGTATTTT.